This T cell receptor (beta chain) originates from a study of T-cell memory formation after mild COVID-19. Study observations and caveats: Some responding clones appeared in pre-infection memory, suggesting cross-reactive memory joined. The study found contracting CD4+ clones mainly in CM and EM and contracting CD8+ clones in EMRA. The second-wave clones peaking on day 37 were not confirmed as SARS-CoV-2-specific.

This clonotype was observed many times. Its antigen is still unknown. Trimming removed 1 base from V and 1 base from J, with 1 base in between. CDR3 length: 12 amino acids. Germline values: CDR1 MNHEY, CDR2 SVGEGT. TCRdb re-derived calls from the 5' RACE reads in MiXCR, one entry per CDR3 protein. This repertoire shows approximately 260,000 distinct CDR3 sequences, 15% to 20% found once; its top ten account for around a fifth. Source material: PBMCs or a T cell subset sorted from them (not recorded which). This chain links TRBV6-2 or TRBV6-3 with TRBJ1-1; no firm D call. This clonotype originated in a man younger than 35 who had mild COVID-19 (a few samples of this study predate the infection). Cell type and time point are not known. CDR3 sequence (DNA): TGTGCCAGCAGTTACTGGAACACTGAAGCTTTCTTT. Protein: CASSYWNTEAFF.